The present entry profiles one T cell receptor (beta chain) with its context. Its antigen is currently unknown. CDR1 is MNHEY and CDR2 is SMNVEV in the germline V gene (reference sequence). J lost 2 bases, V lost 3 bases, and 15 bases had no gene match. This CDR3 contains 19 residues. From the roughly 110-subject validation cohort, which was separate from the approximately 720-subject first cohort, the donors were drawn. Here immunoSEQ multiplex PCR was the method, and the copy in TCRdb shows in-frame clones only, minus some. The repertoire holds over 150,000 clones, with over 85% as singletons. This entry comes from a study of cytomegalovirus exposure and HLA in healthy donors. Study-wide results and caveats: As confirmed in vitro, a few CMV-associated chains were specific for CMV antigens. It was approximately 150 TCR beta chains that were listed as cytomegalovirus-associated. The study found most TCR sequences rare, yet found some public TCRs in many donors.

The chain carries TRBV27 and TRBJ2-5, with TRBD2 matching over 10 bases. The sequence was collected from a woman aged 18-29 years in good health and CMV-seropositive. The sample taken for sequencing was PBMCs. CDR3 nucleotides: TGTGCCAGCAGTTTTGCGGGACTAGCGCGCGAAAAAGAACAAGAGACCCAGTACTTC. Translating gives CASSFAGLAREKEQETQYF.